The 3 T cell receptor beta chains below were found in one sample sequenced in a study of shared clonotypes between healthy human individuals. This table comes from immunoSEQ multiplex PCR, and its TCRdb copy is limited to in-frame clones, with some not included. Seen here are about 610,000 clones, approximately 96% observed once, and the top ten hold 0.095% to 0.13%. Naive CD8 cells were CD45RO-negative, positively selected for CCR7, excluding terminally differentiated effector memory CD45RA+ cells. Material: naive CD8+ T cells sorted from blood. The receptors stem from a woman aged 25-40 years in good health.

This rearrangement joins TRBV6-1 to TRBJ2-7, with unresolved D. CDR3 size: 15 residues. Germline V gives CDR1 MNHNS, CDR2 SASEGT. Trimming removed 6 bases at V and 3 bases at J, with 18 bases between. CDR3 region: CASRNLRASNYEQYF. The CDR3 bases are TGTGCCAGCAGGAACTTGAGAGCCTCGAACTACGAGCAGTACTTC.

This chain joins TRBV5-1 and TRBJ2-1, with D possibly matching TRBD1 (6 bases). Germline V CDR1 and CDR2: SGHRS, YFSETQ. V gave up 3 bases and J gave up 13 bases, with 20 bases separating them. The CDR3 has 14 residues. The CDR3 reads CASSSDRAQNVQFF. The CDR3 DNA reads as TGCGCCAGCAGCTCGGACAGAGCTCAAAACGTTCAGTTCTTC.

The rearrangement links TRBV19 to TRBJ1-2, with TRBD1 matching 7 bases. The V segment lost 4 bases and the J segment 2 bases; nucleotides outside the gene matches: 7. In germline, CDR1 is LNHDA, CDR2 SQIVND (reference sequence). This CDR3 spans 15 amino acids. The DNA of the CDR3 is TGTGCCAGTAGTACAATAAAGACAGGGAACTATGGCTACACCTTC. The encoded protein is CASSTIKTGNYGYTF.